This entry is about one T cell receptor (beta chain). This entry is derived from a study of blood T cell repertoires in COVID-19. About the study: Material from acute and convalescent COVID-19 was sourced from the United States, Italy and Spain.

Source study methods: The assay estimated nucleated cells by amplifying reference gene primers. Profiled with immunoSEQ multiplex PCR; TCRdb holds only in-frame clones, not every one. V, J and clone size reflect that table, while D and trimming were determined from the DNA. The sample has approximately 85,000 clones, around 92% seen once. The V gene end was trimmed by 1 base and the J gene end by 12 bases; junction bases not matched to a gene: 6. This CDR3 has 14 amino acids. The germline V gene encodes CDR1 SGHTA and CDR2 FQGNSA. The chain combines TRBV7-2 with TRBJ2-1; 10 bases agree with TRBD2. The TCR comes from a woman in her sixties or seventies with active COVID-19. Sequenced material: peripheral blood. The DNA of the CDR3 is TGTGCCAGCAGCTTAGGTACTAGCGGGGTGGGGCAGTTCTTC. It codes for CASSLGTSGVGQFF. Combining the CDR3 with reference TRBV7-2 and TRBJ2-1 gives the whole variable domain GAGVSQSPSNKVTEKGKDVELRCDPISGHTALYWYRQSLGQGLEFLIYFQGNSAPDKSGLPSDRFSAERTGGSVSTLTIQRTQQEDSAVYLCASSLGTSGVGQFFGPGTRLTVL.